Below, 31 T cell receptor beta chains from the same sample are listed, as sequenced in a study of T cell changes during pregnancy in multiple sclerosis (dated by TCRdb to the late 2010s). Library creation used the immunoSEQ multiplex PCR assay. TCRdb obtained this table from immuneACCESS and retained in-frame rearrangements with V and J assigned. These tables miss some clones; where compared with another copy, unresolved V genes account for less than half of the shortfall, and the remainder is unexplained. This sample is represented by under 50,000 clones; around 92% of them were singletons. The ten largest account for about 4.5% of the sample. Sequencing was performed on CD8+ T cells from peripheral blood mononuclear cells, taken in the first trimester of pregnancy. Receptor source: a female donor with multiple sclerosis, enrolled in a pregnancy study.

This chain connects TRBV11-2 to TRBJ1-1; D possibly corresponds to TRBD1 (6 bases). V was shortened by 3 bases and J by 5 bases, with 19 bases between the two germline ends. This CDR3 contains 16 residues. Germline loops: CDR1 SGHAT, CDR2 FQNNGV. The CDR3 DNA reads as TGTGCCAGCAGCTTCCGCACCGGGGGCGGGGGGACTGAAGCTTTCTTT. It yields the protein CASSFRTGGGGTEAFF.

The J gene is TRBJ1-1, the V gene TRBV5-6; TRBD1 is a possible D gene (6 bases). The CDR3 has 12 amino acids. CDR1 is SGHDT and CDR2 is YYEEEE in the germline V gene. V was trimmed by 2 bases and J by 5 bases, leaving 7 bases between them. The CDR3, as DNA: TGTGCCAGCAGCTTCCAGGGGACTGAAGCTTTCTTT. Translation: CASSFQGTEAFF.

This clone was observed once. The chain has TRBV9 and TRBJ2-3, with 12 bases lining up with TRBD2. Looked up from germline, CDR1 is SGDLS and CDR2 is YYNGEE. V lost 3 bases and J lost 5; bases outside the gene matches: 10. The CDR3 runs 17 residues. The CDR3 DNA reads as TGTGCCAGCAGCGCCGGGGACCTACTAGCGGGGGGAGATACGCAGTATTTT. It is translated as CASSAGDLLAGGDTQYF.

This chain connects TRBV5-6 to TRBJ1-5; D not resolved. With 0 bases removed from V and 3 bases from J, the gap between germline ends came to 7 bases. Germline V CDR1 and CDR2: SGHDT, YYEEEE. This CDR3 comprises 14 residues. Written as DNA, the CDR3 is TGTGCCAGCAGCTTGGGGGCGTCCAATCAGCCCCAGCATTTT. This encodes CASSLGASNQPQHF.

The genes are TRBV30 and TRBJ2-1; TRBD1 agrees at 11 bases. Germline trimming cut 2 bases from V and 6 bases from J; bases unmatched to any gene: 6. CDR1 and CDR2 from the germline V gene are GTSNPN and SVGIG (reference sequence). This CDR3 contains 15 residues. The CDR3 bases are TGTGCCTGGAGTTTCGGACAGGGGGCAGGCAATGAGCAGTTCTTC. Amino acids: CAWSFGQGAGNEQFF. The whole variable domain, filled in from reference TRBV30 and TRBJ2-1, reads SQTIHQWPATLVQPVGSPLSLECTVEGTSNPNLYWYRQAAGRGLQLLFYSVGIGQISSEVPQNLSASRPQDRQFILSSKKLLLSDSGFYLCAWSFGQGAGNEQFFGPGTRLTVL.

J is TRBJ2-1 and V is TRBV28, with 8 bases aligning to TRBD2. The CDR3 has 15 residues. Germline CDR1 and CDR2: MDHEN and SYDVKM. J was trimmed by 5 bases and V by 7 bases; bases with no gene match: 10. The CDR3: CASNLAGNPHNEQFF. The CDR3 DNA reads TGTGCCAGCAATCTAGCGGGCAACCCCCACAATGAGCAGTTCTTC.

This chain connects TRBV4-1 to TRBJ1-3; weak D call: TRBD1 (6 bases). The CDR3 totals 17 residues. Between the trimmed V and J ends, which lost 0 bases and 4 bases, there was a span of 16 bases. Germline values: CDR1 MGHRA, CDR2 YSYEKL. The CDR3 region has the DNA TGCGCCAGCAGCCAAGATCTCGGGGGGCGCGACGGAAACACCATATATTTT. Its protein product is CASSQDLGGRDGNTIYF.

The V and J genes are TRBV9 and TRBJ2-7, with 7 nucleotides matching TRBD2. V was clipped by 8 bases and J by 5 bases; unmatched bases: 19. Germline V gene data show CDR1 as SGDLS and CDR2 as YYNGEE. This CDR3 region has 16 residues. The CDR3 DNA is TGTGCCAGTACCCCGGAGGGGAGGGCGTCCTTTGACGAGCAGTACTTC. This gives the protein CASTPEGRASFDEQYF.

The CDR3 region has the DNA TGTGCTAGTGGCCACATGGATGGCTACACCTTC. Its translation is CASGHMDGYTF. The chain has TRBV12-5 and TRBJ1-2; D unresolved. The CDR3 extends over 11 amino acids. Germline assignment: CDR1 LGHNT and CDR2 FRNRAP. Trimming stripped 6 bases from V and 6 bases from J, with 8 bases between.

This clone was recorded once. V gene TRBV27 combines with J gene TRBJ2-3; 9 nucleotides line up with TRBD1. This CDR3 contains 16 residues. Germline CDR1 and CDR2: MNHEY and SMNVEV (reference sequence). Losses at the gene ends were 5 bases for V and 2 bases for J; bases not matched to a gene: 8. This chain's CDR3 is CASSPLGQGYTDTQYF. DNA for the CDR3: TGTGCCAGCAGTCCCCTGGGACAGGGATACACAGATACGCAGTATTTT.

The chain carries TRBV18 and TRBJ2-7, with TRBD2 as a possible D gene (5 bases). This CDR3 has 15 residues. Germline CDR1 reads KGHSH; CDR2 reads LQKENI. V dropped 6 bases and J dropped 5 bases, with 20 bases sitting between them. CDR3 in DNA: TGTGCCAGCTCCCCCACGGACCTGGGGAGAGACGAGCAGTACTTC. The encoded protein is CASSPTDLGRDEQYF. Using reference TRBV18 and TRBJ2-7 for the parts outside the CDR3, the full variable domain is NAGVMQNPRHLVRRRGQEARLRCSPMKGHSHVYWYRQLPEEGLKFMVYLQKENIIDESGMPKERFSAEFPKEGPSILRIQQVVRGDSAAYFCASSPTDLGRDEQYFGPGTRLTVT.

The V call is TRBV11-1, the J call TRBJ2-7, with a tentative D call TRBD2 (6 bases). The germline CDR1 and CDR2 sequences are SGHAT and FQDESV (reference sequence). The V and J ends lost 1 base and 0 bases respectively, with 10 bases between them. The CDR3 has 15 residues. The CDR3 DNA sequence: TGTGCCAGCAGCTTAGAGGGCGGGACCTCCTACGAGCAGTACTTC. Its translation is CASSLEGGTSYEQYF.

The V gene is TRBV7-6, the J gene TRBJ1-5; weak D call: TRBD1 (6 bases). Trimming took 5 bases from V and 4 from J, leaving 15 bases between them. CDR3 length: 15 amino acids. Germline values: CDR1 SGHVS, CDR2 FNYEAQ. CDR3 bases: TGTGCCAGCAGCACCTCGGGGGGCGATAATCAGCCCCAGCATTTT. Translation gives CASSTSGGDNQPQHF.

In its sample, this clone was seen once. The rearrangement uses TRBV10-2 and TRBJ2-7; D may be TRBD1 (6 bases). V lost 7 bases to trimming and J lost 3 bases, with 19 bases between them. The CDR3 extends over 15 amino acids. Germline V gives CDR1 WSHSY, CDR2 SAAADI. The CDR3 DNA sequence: TGCGCCAGCACCCAGGGGAGATCGAACCACTACGAGCAGTACTTC. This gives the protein CASTQGRSNHYEQYF.

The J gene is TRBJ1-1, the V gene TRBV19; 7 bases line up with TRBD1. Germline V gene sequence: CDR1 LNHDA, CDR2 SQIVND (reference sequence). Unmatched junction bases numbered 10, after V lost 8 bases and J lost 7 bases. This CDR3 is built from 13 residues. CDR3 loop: CASYDRVYHEAFF. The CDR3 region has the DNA TGTGCCAGTTATGACAGGGTGTATCATGAAGCTTTCTTT. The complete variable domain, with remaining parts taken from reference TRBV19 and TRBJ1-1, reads DGGITQSPKYLFRKEGQNVTLSCEQNLNHDAMYWYRQDPGQGLRLIYYSQIVNDFQKGDIAEGYSVSREKKESFPLTVTSAQKNPTAFYLCASYDRVYHEAFFGQGTRLTVV.

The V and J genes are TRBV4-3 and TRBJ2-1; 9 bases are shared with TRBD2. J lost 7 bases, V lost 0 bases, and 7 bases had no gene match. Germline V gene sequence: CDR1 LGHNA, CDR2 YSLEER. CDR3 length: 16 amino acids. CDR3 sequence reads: CASSQDRGSGGNEQFF. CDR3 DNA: TGCGCCAGCAGCCAAGATCGGGGAAGCGGGGGGAATGAGCAGTTCTTC.

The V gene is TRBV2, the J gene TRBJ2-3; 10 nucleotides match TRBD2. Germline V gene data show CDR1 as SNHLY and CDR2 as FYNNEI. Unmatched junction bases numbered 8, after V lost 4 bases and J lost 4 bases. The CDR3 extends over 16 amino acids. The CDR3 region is CASSVGLAERSDTQYF. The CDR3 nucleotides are TGTGCCAGCAGTGTCGGACTAGCGGAGCGCTCAGATACGCAGTATTTT.

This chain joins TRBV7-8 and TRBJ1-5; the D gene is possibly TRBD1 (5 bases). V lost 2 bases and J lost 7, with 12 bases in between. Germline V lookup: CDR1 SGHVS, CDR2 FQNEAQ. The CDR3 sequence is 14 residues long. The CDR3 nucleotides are TGTGCCAGCAGCTTAAGGAGGGGAGGACAGCCCCAGCATTTT. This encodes CASSLRRGGQPQHF.

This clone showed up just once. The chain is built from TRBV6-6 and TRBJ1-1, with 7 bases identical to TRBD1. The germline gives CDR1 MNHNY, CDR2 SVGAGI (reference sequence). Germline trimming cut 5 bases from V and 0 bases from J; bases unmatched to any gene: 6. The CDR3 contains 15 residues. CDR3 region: CASSTPTGMNTEAFF. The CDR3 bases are TGTGCCAGCAGTACCCCGACAGGGATGAACACTGAAGCTTTCTTT.

The CDR3 DNA reads as TGTGCCAGCAGGTCGGGACAGTCCCCTCAAGAGACCCAGTACTTC. Its translation is CASRSGQSPQETQYF. The J gene is TRBJ2-5, the V gene TRBV28; 7 bases fit TRBD1. The CDR3 totals 15 residues. The germline CDR1 and CDR2 sequences are MDHEN and SYDVKM. Trimming removed 6 bases from V and 2 bases from J; junction bases left unmatched: 9. The whole variable domain, filled in from reference TRBV28 and TRBJ2-5, reads DVKVTQSSRYLVKRTGEKVFLECVQDMDHENMFWYRQDPGLGLRLIYFSYDVKMKEKGDIPEGYSVSREKKERFSLILESASTNQTSMYLCASRSGQSPQETQYFGPGTRLLVL.

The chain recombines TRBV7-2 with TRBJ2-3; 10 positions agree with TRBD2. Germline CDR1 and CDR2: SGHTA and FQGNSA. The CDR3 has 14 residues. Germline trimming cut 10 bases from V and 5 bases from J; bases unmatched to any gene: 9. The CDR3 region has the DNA TGTGCCACCTCAAGCGGGGGGGCCCTAGATACGCAGTATTTT. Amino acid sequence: CATSSGGALDTQYF.

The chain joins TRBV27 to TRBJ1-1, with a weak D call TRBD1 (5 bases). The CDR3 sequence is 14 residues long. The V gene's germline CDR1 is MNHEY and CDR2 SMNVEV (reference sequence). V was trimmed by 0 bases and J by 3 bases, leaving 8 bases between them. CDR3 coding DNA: TGTGCCAGCAGTTTATCAACAGGAGACACTGAAGCTTTCTTT. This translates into CASSLSTGDTEAFF.

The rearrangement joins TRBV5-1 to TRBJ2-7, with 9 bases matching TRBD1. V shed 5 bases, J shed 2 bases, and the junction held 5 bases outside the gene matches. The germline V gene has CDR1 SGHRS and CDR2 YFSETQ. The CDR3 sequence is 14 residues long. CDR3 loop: CASSLRTGAYEQYF. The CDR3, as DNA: TGCGCCAGCAGTCTCCGGACAGGGGCCTACGAGCAGTACTTC.

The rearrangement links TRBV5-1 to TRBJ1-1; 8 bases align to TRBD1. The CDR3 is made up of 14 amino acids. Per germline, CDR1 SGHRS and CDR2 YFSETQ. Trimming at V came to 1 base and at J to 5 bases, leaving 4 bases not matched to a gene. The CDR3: CASSLRGTGTEAFF. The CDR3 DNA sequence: TGCGCCAGCAGCTTGAGGGGGACAGGAACTGAAGCTTTCTTT.

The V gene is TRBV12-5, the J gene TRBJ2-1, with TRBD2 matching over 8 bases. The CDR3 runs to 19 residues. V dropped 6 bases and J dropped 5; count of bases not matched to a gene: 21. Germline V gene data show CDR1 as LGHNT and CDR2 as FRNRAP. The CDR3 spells CASGFIIPGSGTSDNEQFF. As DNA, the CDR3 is TGTGCTAGTGGCTTCATTATCCCCGGGAGCGGGACTAGTGACAATGAGCAGTTCTTC.

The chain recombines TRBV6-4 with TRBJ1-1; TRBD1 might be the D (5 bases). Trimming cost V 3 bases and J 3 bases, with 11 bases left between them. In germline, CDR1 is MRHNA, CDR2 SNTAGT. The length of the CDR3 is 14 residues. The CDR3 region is CASSDGTGYTEAFF. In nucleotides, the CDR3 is TGTGCCAGCAGTGATGGTACAGGATACACTGAAGCTTTCTTT.

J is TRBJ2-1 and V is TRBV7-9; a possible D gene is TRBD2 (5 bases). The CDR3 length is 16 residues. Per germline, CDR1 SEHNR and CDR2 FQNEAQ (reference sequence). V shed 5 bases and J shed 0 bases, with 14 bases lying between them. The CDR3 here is CASSPLRASSYNEQFF. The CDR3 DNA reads TGTGCCAGCAGCCCCCTGAGGGCAAGCTCCTACAATGAGCAGTTCTTC. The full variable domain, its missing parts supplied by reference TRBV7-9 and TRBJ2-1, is DTGVSQNPRHKITKRGQNVTFRCDPISEHNRLYWYRQTLGQGPEFLTYFQNEAQLEKSRLLSDRFSAERPKGSFSTLEIQRTEQGDSAMYLCASSPLRASSYNEQFFGPGTRLTVL.

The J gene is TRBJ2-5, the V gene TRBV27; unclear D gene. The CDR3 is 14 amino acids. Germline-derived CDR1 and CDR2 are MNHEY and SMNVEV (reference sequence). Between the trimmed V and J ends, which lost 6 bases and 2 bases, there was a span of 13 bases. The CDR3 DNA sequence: TGTGCCAGCAGCCCACCCGCCAGGCAAGAGACCCAGTACTTC. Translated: CASSPPARQETQYF.

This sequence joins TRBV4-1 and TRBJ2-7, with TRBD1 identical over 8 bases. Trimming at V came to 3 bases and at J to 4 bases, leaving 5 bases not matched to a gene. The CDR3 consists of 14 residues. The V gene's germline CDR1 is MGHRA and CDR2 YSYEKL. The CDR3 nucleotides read TGCGCCAGCAGCCATGCAGGGGGCGGGTACGAGCAGTACTTC. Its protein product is CASSHAGGGYEQYF.

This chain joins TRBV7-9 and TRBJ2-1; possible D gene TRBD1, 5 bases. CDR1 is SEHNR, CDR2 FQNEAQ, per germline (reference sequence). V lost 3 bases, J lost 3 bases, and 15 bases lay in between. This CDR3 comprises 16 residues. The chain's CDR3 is CASSFPREGFYNEQFF. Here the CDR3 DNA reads TGTGCCAGCAGCTTCCCCAGGGAAGGATTCTACAATGAGCAGTTCTTC.

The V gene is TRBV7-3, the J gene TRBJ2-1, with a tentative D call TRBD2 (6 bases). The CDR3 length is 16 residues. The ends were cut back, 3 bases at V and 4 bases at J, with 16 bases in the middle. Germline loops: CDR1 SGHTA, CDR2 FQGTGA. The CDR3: CASSFSKEGPYNEQFF. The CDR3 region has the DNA TGTGCCAGCAGCTTCTCTAAGGAGGGCCCTTACAATGAGCAGTTCTTC.